This TCR beta chain stems from a study of blood T cell repertoires in COVID-19. As processed by the authors: Estimation of nucleated cell counts relied on the amplification of reference gene primers. Assay used: immunoSEQ multiplex PCR; TCRdb lists only in-frame clones, some missing. The V and J calls and the clone size are those of that table, but D and trimming were determined from the DNA. Of about 170,000 clones in the sample, approximately 90% were seen once. CDR1 and CDR2 (germline): LGHNA, YSLEER. Germline trimming cut 1 base from V and 5 bases from J; bases unmatched to any gene: 4. This CDR3 contains 15 residues.

This sequence joins TRBV4-3 and TRBJ2-2; 7 nucleotides agree with TRBD2. The sequenced sample was peripheral blood. The clonotype was recovered from a man between 18 and 35 years old with COVID-19, enrolled during active disease. The CDR3, as DNA: TGCGCCAGCAGCCAAGGGCTAGCGGAAACCGGGGAGCTGTTTTTT. Translated, it gives CASSQGLAETGELFF.